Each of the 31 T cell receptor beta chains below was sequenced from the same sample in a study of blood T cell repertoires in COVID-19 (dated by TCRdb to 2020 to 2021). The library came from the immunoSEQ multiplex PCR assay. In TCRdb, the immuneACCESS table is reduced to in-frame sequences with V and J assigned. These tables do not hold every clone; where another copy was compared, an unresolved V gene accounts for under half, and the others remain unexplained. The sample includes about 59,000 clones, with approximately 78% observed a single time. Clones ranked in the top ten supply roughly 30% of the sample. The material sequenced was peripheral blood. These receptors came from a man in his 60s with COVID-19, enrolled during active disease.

CDR3 loop: CASSSSSGSNSPLHF. As DNA, the CDR3 is TGTGCCAGCAGCTCAAGCTCAGGGTCTAATTCACCCCTCCACTTT. The V call is TRBV11-2, the J call TRBJ1-6, with a possible D match to TRBD1 (5 bases). Germline V gene sequence: CDR1 SGHAT, CDR2 FQNNGV. The CDR3 has 15 residues. The V end was cut by 4 bases, the J end by 6 bases, with 13 bases between.

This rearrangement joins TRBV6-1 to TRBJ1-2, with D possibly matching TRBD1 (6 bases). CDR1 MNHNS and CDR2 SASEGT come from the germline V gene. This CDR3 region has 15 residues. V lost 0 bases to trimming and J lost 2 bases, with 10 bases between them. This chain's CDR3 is CASSEAQTGNYGYTF. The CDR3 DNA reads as TGTGCCAGCAGTGAAGCTCAGACAGGAAACTATGGCTACACCTTC.

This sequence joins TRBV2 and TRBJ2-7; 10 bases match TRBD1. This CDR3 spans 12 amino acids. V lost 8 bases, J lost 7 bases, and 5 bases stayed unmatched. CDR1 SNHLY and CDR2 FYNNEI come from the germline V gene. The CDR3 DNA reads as TGTGCCAGCCGGGACAGGGGTAAAGAGCAGTACTTC. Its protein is CASRDRGKEQYF.

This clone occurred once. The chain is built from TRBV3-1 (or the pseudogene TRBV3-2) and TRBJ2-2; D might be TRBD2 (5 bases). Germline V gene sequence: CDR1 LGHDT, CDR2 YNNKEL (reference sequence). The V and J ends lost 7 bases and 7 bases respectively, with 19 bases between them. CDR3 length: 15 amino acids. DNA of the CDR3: TGTGCCAGCACACGGGATTCCTCGTGGGGCGGGGAGCTGTTTTTT. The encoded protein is CASTRDSSWGGELFF.

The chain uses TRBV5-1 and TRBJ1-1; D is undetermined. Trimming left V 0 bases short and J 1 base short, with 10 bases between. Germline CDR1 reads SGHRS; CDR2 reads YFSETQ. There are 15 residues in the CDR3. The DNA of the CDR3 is TGCGCCAGCAGCTTGGGGGCCAGCAGGAACACTGAAGCTTTCTTT. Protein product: CASSLGASRNTEAFF.

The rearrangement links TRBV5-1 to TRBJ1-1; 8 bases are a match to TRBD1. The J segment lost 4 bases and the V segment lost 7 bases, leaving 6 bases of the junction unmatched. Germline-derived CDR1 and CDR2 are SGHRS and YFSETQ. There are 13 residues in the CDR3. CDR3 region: CASGQGYGTEAFF. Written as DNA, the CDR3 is TGCGCCAGCGGACAGGGTTACGGCACTGAAGCTTTCTTT.

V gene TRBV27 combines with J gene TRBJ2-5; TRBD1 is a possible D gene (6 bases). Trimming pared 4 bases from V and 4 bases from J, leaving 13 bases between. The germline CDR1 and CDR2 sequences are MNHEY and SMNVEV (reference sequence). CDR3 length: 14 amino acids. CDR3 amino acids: CASSSDSTRETQYF. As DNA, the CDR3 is TGTGCCAGCAGTTCGGACAGTACCAGAGAGACCCAGTACTTC.

In DNA, the CDR3 is TGTGCCAGCAGTTTGGGGGGAGGGGAGACCCAGTACTTC. This encodes CASSLGGGETQYF. The gene calls are TRBV27 and TRBJ2-5, with 7 bases lining up with TRBD2. The V segment lost 3 bases and the J segment 5 bases; nucleotides outside the gene matches: 3. The CDR3 is 13 residues long. Germline loops: CDR1 MNHEY, CDR2 SMNVEV (reference sequence).

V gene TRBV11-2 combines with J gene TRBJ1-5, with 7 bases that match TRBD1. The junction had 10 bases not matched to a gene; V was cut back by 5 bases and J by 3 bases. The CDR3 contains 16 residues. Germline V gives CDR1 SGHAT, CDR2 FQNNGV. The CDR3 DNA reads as TGTGCCAGCAGCCATACCGGGACAGAGGACAATCAGCCCCAGCATTTT. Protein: CASSHTGTEDNQPQHF.

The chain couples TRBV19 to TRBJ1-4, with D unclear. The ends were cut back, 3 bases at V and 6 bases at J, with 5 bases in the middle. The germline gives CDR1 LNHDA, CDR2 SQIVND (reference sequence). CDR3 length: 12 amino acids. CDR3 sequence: CASSMFDEKLFF. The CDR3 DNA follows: TGTGCCAGTAGTATGTTCGATGAAAAACTGTTTTTT.

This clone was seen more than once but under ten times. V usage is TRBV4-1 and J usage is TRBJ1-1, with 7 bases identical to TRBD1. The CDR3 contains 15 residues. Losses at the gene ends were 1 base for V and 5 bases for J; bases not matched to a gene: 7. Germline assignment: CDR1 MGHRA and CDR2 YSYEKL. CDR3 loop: CASSQAYRGKTEAFF. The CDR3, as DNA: TGCGCCAGCAGCCAAGCGTACAGGGGTAAAACTGAAGCTTTCTTT.

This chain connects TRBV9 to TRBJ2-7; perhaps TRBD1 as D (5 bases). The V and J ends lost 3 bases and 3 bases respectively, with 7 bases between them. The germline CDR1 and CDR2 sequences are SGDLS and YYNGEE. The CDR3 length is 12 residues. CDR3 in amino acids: CASSGQGYEQYF. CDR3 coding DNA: TGTGCCAGCAGCGGCCAGGGCTACGAGCAGTACTTC.

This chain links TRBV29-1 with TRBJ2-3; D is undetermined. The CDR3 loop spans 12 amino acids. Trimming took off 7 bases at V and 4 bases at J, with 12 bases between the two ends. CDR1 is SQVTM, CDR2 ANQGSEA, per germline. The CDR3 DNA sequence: TGCAGCGCCGGCCCTTACTCAGATACGCAGTATTTT. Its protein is CSAGPYSDTQYF.

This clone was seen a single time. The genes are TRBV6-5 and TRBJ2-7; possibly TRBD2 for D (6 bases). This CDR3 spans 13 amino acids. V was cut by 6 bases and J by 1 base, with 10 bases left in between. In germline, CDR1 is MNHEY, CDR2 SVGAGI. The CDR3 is CASRADYSYEQYF. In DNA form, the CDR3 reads TGTGCCAGCAGGGCGGACTATTCCTACGAGCAGTACTTC.

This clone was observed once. The CDR3 protein is CAWSVHEVRYTEAFF. In DNA, the CDR3 is TGTGCCTGGAGTGTACATGAGGTGAGGTACACTGAAGCTTTCTTT. The genes are TRBV30 and TRBJ1-1, with D uncertain. The CDR3 loop spans 15 amino acids. The V gene lost 0 bases and the J gene lost 3 bases, with 14 bases spanning the gap. CDR1 and CDR2 from the germline V gene are GTSNPN and SVGIG (reference sequence).

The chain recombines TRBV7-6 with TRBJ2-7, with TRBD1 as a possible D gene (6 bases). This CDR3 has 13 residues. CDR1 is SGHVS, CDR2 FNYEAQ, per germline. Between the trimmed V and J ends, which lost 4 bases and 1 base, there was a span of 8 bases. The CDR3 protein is CASSSTGSYEQYF. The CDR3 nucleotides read TGTGCCAGCAGCTCGACAGGTTCCTACGAGCAGTACTTC.

CDR3 sequence reads: CASSGTGGSTDTQYF. The CDR3 nucleotides are TGTGCCAGCAGCGGTACAGGGGGAAGCACAGATACGCAGTATTTT. The chain couples TRBV2 to TRBJ2-3, with 8 bases matching TRBD1. Trimming at V came to 6 bases and at J to 0 bases, leaving 5 bases not matched to a gene. CDR1 and CDR2 from the germline V gene are SNHLY and FYNNEI. The CDR3 length is 15 residues.

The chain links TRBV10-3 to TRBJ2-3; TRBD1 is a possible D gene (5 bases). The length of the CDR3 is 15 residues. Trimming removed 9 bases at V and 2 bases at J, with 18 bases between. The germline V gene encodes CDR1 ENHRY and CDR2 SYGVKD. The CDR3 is CAIDDSADSTDTQYF. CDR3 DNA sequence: TGTGCCATAGATGACAGCGCTGACTCCACAGATACGCAGTATTTT.

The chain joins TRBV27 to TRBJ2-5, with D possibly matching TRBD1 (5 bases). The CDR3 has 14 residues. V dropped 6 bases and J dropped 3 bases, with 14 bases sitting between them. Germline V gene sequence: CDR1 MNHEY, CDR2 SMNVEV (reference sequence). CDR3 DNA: TGTGCCAGCAGGGGGCAGTGGGTTAAAGAGACCCAGTACTTC. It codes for CASRGQWVKETQYF.

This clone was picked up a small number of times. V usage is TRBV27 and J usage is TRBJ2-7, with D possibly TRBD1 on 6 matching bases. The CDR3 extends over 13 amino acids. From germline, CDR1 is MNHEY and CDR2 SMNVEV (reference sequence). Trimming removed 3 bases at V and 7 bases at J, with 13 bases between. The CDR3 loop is CASSFFDRSEQYF. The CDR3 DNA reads TGTGCCAGCAGTTTTTTCGACAGGAGTGAGCAGTACTTC.

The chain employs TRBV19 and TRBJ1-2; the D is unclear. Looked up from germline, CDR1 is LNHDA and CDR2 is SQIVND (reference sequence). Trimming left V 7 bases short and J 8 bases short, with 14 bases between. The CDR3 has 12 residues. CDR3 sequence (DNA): TGTGCCAGTATTGGAGTCAGCGGGGGCTACACCTTC. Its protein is CASIGVSGGYTF.

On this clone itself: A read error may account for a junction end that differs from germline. The CDR3 is CASSSVDRNRPQHF. In DNA, the CDR3 is TGTGCCAGCAGCTCGGTGGACAGGAATCGGCCCCAGCATTTT. The chain combines TRBV5-4 with TRBJ1-5; 7 nucleotides align to TRBD1. Germline V gene sequence: CDR1 SGHNT, CDR2 YYREEE (reference sequence). The CDR3 covers 14 residues. The variable domain in full, completed from reference TRBV5-4 and TRBJ1-5, reads ETGVTQSPTHLIKTRGQQVTLRCSSQSGHNTVSWYQQALGQGPQFIFQYYREEENGRGNFPPRFSGLQFPNYSSELNVNALELDDSALYLCASSSVDRNRPQHFGDGTRLSIL.

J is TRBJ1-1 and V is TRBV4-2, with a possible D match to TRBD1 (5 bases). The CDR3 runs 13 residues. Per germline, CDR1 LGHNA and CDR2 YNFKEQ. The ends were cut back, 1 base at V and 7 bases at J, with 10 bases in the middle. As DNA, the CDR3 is TGTGCCAGCAGCCAAGTCAGACAGATTGAAGCTTTCTTT. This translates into CASSQVRQIEAFF.

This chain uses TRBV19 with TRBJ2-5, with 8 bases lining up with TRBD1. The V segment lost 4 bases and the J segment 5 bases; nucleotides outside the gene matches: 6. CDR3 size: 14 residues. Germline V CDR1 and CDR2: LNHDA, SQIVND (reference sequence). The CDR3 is CASSTTGGSETQYF. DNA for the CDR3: TGTGCCAGTAGTACCACAGGGGGATCTGAGACCCAGTACTTC. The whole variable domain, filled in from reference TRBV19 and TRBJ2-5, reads DGGITQSPKYLFRKEGQNVTLSCEQNLNHDAMYWYRQDPGQGLRLIYYSQIVNDFQKGDIAEGYSVSREKKESFPLTVTSAQKNPTAFYLCASSTTGGSETQYFGPGTRLLVL.

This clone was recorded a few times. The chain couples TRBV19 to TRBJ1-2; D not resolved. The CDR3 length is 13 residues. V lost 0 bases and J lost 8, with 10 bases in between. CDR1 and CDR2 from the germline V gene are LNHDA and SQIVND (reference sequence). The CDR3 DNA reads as TGTGCCAGTAGTATAGATCTATCCGGGGGCTACACCTTC. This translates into CASSIDLSGGYTF.

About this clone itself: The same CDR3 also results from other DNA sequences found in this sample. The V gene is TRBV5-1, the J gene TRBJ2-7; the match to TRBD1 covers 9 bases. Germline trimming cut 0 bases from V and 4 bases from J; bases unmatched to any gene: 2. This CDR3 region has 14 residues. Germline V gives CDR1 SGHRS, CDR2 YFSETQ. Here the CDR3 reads CASSLAQGAYEQYF. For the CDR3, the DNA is TGCGCCAGCAGCTTGGCACAGGGGGCATACGAGCAGTACTTC.

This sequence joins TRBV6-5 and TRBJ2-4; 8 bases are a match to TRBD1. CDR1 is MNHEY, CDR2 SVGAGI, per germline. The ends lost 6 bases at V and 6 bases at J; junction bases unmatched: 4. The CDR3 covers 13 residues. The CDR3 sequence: CASRAGGGNIQYF. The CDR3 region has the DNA TGTGCCAGCAGAGCAGGGGGCGGAAACATTCAGTACTTC.

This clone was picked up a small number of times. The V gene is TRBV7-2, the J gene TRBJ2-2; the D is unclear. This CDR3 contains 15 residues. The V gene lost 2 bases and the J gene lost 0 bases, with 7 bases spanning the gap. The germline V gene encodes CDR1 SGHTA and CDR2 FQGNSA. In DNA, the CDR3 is TGTGCCAGCAGCTTAACACGCACGAACACCGGGGAGCTGTTTTTT. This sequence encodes CASSLTRTNTGELFF.

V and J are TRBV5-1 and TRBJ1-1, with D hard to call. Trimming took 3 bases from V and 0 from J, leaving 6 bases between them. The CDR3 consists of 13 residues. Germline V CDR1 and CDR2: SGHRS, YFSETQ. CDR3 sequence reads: CASSSSLNTEAFF. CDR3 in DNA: TGCGCCAGCAGCTCAAGCTTGAACACTGAAGCTTTCTTT.

The CDR3: CASSFENSPLHF. Written as DNA, the CDR3 is TGTGCCAGCAGTTTCGAGAACTCACCCCTCCACTTT. The V call is TRBV28, the J call TRBJ1-6, with unresolved D. This CDR3 has 12 amino acids. The germline gives CDR1 MDHEN, CDR2 SYDVKM. The V gene lost 3 bases and the J gene lost 10 bases, with 7 bases spanning the gap.

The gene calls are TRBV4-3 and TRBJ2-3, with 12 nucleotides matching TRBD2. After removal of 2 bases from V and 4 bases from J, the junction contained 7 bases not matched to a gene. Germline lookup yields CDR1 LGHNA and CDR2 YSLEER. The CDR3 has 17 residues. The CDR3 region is CASSQTGGLAGPDTQYF. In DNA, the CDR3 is TGCGCCAGCAGCCAAACCGGAGGACTAGCGGGACCAGATACGCAGTATTTT.